Listed here is a single TCR beta chain. This sample was included in a study of identical twins. TCRdb called the 5' RACE reads again in MiXCR, with one record for every CDR3 protein. In the table there are 690,000 or so distinct CDR3 sequences, about 9.4% of which are singletons. These same records also appear under a second study, on yellow fever vaccine responses in identical twins.

The sample consisted of PBMCs. The receptor's source is a woman under 30 in good health.

The CDR3 sequence is CASSVMSDPYNEQFF. Here the CDR3 DNA reads TGTGCCAGCAGCGTAATGTCCGACCCCTACAATGAGCAGTTCTTC. The V gene is TRBV9, the J gene TRBJ2-1; D is unclear. Trimming shortened V by 1 base and J by 2 bases, and 10 bases separated the two germline ends. This CDR3 contains 15 residues. Germline CDR1 reads SGDLS; CDR2 reads YYNGEE.